The T cell receptor (beta chain) under discussion was sequenced for a study of shared clonotypes between healthy human individuals. On the study more broadly: Aged 18 to 49, the donors were a couple of women and three men.

Libraries were prepared by immunoSEQ multiplex PCR; TCRdb keeps only in-frame clonotypes and omits some of them. The repertoire holds about 2.4 million clones, with over 85% as singletons. CDR3 length: 15 residues. Trimming left V 0 bases short and J 7 bases short, with 15 bases between. CDR1 and CDR2 (germline): MGHDK, SYGVNS. Sequenced material: naive CD4+ T cells from PBMCs. Subset denoted: CD45RA+ positively selected. The chain employs TRBV25-1 and TRBJ1-2; D perhaps matches TRBD1 (6 bases). This sequence was found in a man between 18 and 29 years old in good health. Some clones in this sample may be carry-over from other donors' samples. CDR3 residues: CASSEYTGSFRGYTF. The CDR3 coding sequence is TGTGCCAGCAGTGAATATACAGGGAGTTTCCGTGGCTACACCTTC.